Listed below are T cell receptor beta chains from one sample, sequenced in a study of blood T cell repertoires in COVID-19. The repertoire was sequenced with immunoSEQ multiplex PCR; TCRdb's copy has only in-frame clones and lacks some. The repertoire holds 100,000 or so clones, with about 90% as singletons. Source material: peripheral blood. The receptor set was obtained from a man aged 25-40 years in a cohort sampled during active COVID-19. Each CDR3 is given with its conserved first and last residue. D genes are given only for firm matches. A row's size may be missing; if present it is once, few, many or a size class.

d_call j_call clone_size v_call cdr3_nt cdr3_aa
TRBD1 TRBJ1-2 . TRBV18 TGTGCCAGCTCACCCGGGACAGGTCATAACTATGGCTACACCTTC CASSPGTGHNYGYTF
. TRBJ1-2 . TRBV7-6 TGTGCCAGCAGCTTAATCCCAGGGACTAACTATGGCTACACCTTC CASSLIPGTNYGYTF
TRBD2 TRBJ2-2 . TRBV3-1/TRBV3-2 TGTGCCAGCAGCCAAGACGGCGGGGGGTACCCCGGGGAGCTGTTTTTT CASSQDGGGYPGELFF
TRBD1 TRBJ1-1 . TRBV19 TGTGCCAGTAGTAATTTTCCGGGACAGGGCACTGAAGCTTTCTTT CASSNFPGQGTEAFF
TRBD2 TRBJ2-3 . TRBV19 TGTGCCAGTAGTTTATACGCCGCGGGGGGGCCAACAGATACGCAGTATTTT CASSLYAAGGPTDTQYF
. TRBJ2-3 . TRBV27 TGTGCCAGCAGCTACACAGGGTTCACAGATACGCAGTATTTT CASSYTGFTDTQYF
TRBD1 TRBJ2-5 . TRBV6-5 TGTGCCAGCAGAGAGGGACAGGGGACCCAGTACTTC CASREGQGTQYF
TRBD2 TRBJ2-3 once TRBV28 TGTGCCAGCAGTTCTGGACTAGCGGGGAGGACAGATACGCAGTATTTT CASSSGLAGRTDTQYF
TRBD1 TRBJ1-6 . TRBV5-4 TGTGCCAGCAGCCGAGGACAGGGCTGGCAGGTTGGTTCACCCCTCCACTTT CASSRGQGWQVGSPLHF
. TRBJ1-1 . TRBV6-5 TGTGCCAGCAGTTACTCGTATGGTCGGGTGGCTTTCTTT CASSYSYGRVAFF
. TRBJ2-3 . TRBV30 TGTGCCTGGAACTTAGGAGGGGGGGGCACAGATACGCAGTATTTT CAWNLGGGGTDTQYF
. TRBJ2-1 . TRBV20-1 TGCAGTGCTAGTGGCGGGCCCTACAATGAGCAGTTCTTC CSASGGPYNEQFF
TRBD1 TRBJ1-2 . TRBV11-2 TGTGCCACAGCGGGACAGGGGAACTATGGCTACACCTTC CATAGQGNYGYTF
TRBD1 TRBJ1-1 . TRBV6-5 TGTGCCAGCAGTTACGCAGGGGGCTATGGAGCTTTCTTT CASSYAGGYGAFF
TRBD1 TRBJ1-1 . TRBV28 TGTGCCAGCAGTTCAGGACAGGGGGCATTGGAGCCGGAAGCTTTCTTT CASSSGQGALEPEAFF